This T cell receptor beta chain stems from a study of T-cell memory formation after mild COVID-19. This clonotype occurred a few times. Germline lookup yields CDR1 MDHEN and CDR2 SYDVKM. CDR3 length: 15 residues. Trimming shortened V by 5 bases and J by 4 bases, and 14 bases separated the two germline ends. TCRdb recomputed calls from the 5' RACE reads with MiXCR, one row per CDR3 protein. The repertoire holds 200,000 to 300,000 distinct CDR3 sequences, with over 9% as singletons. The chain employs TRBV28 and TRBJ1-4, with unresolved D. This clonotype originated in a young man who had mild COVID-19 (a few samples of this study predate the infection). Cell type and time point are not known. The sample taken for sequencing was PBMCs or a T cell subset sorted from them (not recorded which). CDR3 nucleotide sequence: TGTGCCAGCAGTAGCAATACCCCGAGTAATGAAAAACTGTTTTTT. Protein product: CASSSNTPSNEKLFF.